The 16 T cell receptor beta chains given below trace back to one sample, sequenced in a study of T cells in Graves' hyperthyroidism and ophthalmopathy. TCR beta CDR3 regions were amplified from RNA. Initially, a first-round RT-PCR of the TCR CDR3 employed the HTBI primer set. TCRdb used MiXCR to reprocess the multiplex PCR reads, holding one entry per CDR3 protein. The table records fewer than 30,000 distinct CDR3 sequences, approximately 54% of them present only once. The sequenced material came from blood. The source of these receptors is a woman between 40 and 50 years old with Graves' hyperthyroidism that later progressed to Graves' ophthalmopathy.

The V and J genes are TRBV25-1 and TRBJ2-7; 10 bases fit TRBD1. Germline V gives CDR1 MGHDK, CDR2 SYGVNS. This CDR3 contains 16 residues. V gave up 10 bases and J gave up 4 bases; unmatched junction bases: 16. As DNA, the CDR3 is TGTGCCAACCGAGTCCGGGACAGGGGATTTAGGTACGAGCAGTACTTC. Translated, it gives CANRVRDRGFRYEQYF.

This clonotype showed up just a few times. The chain carries TRBV19 and TRBJ1-2; D possibly corresponds to TRBD1 (5 bases). Germline V gives CDR1 LNHDA, CDR2 SQIVND (reference sequence). V lost 6 bases to trimming and J lost 3 bases, with 14 bases between them. CDR3 size: 14 residues. This CDR3 is CASRRSLGDYGYTF. The CDR3 coding sequence is TGTGCCAGTAGACGATCCCTGGGGGACTATGGCTACACCTTC.

Ten or more counts support this clonotype. The genes are TRBV27 and TRBJ2-1, with a possible D match to TRBD2 (5 bases). V was shortened by 4 bases and J by 9 bases, with 16 bases between the two germline ends. There are 14 residues in the CDR3. Germline values: CDR1 MNHEY, CDR2 SMNVEV (reference sequence). This CDR3 reads CASSYARRYGEQFF. The DNA for the CDR3 is TGTGCCAGCAGTTATGCGAGGAGGTATGGTGAGCAGTTCTTC.

This clonotype rates as medium-sized. The genes are TRBV20-1 and TRBJ2-1, with 10 bases matching TRBD1. The junction had 9 bases not matched to a gene; V was cut back by 7 bases and J by 6 bases. Germline lookup yields CDR1 DFQATT and CDR2 SNEGSKA (reference sequence). The CDR3 runs to 14 residues. The CDR3 bases are TGCAGTGAGCTAGGGACAGGGGCGGTCAATGAGCAGTTCTTC. Amino acids: CSELGTGAVNEQFF.

The CDR3 reads CASSLIQGNSAEAFF. The CDR3 DNA is TGTGCCAGCAGCCTCATCCAGGGTAATAGCGCTGAAGCTTTCTTT. The chain has TRBV7-9 and TRBJ1-1; TRBD1 is a possible D gene (5 bases). V was cut by 5 bases and J by 6 bases, with 19 bases left in between. The CDR3 sequence is 15 residues long. Looked up from germline, CDR1 is SEHNR and CDR2 is FQNEAQ (reference sequence).

This chain connects TRBV12-3 or TRBV12-4 to TRBJ2-2; D not certain. Between the trimmed V and J ends, which lost 8 bases and 0 bases, there was a span of 7 bases. This CDR3 contains 13 residues. CDR3 nucleotide sequence: TGTGCCAGCGGAGTAGCGAACACCGGGGAGCTGTTTTTT. Amino acid sequence: CASGVANTGELFF.

This chain links TRBV20-1 with TRBJ2-5, with a weak D call TRBD2 (6 bases). The CDR3 runs to 15 residues. CDR1 DFQATT and CDR2 SNEGSKA come from the germline V gene (reference sequence). In DNA, the CDR3 is TGCAGCCCGCTAGAGCCTTTGACTAGACAAGAGACCCAGTACTTC. Translation: CSPLEPLTRQETQYF.

This chain uses TRBV7-9 with TRBJ1-4; tentatively, D is TRBD1 (5 bases). V was clipped by 5 bases and J by 9 bases, with 19 bases between them. Germline CDR1 SEHNR, CDR2 FQNEAQ (reference sequence). The CDR3 has 15 amino acids. In DNA form, the CDR3 reads TGTGCCAGCAGCCCATGGGGCTCTGGGGCGAAAAAACTGTTTTTT. As protein: CASSPWGSGAKKLFF. The full variable domain, completed using reference TRBV7-9 and TRBJ1-4, is DTGVSQNPRHKITKRGQNVTFRCDPISEHNRLYWYRQTLGQGPEFLTYFQNEAQLEKSRLLSDRFSAERPKGSFSTLEIQRTEQGDSAMYLCASSPWGSGAKKLFFGSGTQLSVL.

The V and J genes are TRBV18 and TRBJ2-7; TRBD1 might be the D (6 bases). Germline CDR1 KGHSH, CDR2 LQKENI. V lost 5 bases to trimming and J lost 2 bases, with 19 bases between them. CDR3 length: 16 residues. Written as DNA, the CDR3 is TGTGCCAGCTCAACGACCGGGACATCGCCCGCCTACGAGCAGTACTTC. Translating gives CASSTTGTSPAYEQYF.

At least ten counts were recorded for this clonotype. This chain links TRBV12-3 or TRBV12-4 with TRBJ2-1; D not certain. Trimming took 3 bases from V and 2 from J, leaving 8 bases between them. This CDR3 is built from 14 residues. The CDR3 here is CASSLEQTYNEQFF. The CDR3 DNA is TGTGCCAGCAGTTTGGAACAGACCTACAATGAGCAGTTCTTC.

This clonotype was detected many times. The chain combines TRBV29-1 with TRBJ2-1; TRBD1 agrees at 8 bases. After removal of 6 bases from V and 6 bases from J, the junction contained 7 bases not matched to a gene. CDR3 length: 13 residues. Germline-derived CDR1 and CDR2 are SQVTM and ANQGSEA. The CDR3 reads CSVGTGWGNEQFF. The CDR3 DNA reads TGCAGCGTCGGGACAGGTTGGGGCAATGAGCAGTTCTTC.

This clonotype appeared many times. The chain is built from TRBV5-1 and TRBJ2-2; D is uncertain. Germline values: CDR1 SGHRS, CDR2 YFSETQ. Trimming took 3 bases from V and 0 from J, leaving 15 bases between them. This CDR3 spans 17 amino acids. The CDR3 loop is CASSWPKDTANTGELFF. The CDR3 nucleotides are TGCGCCAGCAGCTGGCCGAAAGACACCGCGAACACCGGGGAGCTGTTTTTT.

V and J are TRBV19 and TRBJ1-2, with TRBD1 matching 7 bases. The ends lost 4 bases at V and 1 base at J; junction bases unmatched: 9. From germline, CDR1 is LNHDA and CDR2 SQIVND (reference sequence). The CDR3 is 16 residues long. CDR3 bases: TGTGCCAGTAGTACCCCCGGGACAGCCTTTAACTATGGCTACACCTTC. Its translation: CASSTPGTAFNYGYTF.

This clonotype was found a few times. This rearrangement joins TRBV20-1 to TRBJ2-1; 8 bases are a match to TRBD2. V gave up 3 bases and J gave up 8 bases; unmatched junction bases: 12. CDR3 length: 15 amino acids. Germline-derived CDR1 and CDR2 are DFQATT and SNEGSKA (reference sequence). The DNA of the CDR3 is TGCAGTGCTAGTTTTGGGACGGGAGGGCCCTATGAGCAGTTCTTC. Amino acids: CSASFGTGGPYEQFF.

By sample share, this clonotype is medium-sized. The CDR3 sequence is CASRGLAGETDTQYF. The CDR3, as DNA: TGTGCCAGTAGAGGACTAGCGGGAGAGACAGATACGCAGTATTTT. The V and J genes are TRBV19 and TRBJ2-3, with 13 bases aligning to TRBD2. The CDR3 is made up of 15 amino acids. The V and J ends lost 6 bases and 3 bases, in that order; junction bases with no gene match: 3. Germline-derived CDR1 and CDR2 are LNHDA and SQIVND (reference sequence).

This chain links TRBV29-1 with TRBJ2-5; TRBD2 matches at 8 bases. The CDR3 spans 12 residues. Losses at the gene ends were 3 bases for V and 5 bases for J; bases not matched to a gene: 2. Germline CDR1 SQVTM, CDR2 ANQGSEA. This CDR3 is CSVDSGGETQYF. In DNA form, the CDR3 reads TGCAGCGTTGATTCGGGAGGGGAGACCCAGTACTTC.